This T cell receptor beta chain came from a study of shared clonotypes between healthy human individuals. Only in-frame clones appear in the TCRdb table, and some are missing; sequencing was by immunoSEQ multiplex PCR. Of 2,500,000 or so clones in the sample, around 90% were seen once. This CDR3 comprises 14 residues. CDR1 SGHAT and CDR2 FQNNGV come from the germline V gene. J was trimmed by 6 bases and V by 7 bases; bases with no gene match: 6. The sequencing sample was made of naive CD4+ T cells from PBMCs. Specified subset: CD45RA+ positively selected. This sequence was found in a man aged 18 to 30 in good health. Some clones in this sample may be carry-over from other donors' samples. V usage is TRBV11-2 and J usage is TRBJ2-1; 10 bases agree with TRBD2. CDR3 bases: TGTGCCAGCACCCGGACTAGCGGACCCAATGAGCAGTTCTTC. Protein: CASTRTSGPNEQFF.